Each of the 7 T cell receptor beta chains below was sequenced from the same sample in a study of cytomegalovirus exposure and HLA in healthy donors. The PCR made use of 60 Vbeta and 13 Jbeta primers. The method was immunoSEQ multiplex PCR; TCRdb's version includes in-frame clones alone and lacks a portion of them. The sample contains approximately 85,000 clones, approximately 65% of which appear only once. The sequencing sample was made of PBMCs. These receptors were obtained from a woman in her 30s in good health and CMV-seropositive.

The gene calls are TRBV7-2 and TRBJ2-5; 8 bases align to TRBD1. The CDR3 runs to 14 residues. Trimming took 4 bases from V and 4 from J; bases not matched to a gene: 5. The germline V gene has CDR1 SGHTA and CDR2 FQGNSA. CDR3 loop: CASSSRTGIETQYF. In nucleotides, the CDR3 is TGTGCCAGCAGCTCCCGGACAGGGATAGAGACCCAGTACTTC.

The chain combines TRBV7-9 with TRBJ2-5; 12 bases match TRBD2. V shed 5 bases, J shed 2 bases, and the junction held 3 bases outside the gene matches. The CDR3 spans 15 residues. Germline V CDR1 and CDR2: SEHNR, FQNEAQ (reference sequence). The CDR3 sequence is CASSRLAGDQETQYF. Here the CDR3 DNA reads TGTGCCAGCAGCCGACTAGCGGGGGATCAAGAGACCCAGTACTTC.

This clone has a single count. This chain joins TRBV4-1 and TRBJ2-3; 11 bases agree with TRBD2. V gave up 2 bases and J gave up 0 bases; unmatched junction bases: 4. The CDR3 totals 17 residues. Looked up from germline, CDR1 is MGHRA and CDR2 is YSYEKL. This CDR3 is CASSQTTSGASTDTQYF. DNA of the CDR3: TGCGCCAGCAGCCAAACGACTAGCGGGGCCAGCACAGATACGCAGTATTTT.

Comments on this clone: Other nucleotide sequences in the sample specify the same CDR3. The rearrangement links TRBV6-5 to TRBJ2-7; D unclear. CDR1 MNHEY and CDR2 SVGAGI come from the germline V gene. CDR3 length: 13 residues. Trimming stripped 0 bases from V and 1 base from J, with 4 bases between. CDR3 in amino acids: CASSYSGSYEQYF. CDR3 coding DNA: TGTGCCAGCAGTTACTCCGGGTCCTACGAGCAGTACTTC.

V and J are TRBV30 and TRBJ1-3; tentative D call: TRBD1 (6 bases). This CDR3 spans 16 amino acids. V shed 2 bases and J shed 3 bases, with 17 bases lying between them. CDR1 and CDR2 from the germline V gene are GTSNPN and SVGIG (reference sequence). This chain's CDR3 is CAWSRGGSRGGNTIYF. CDR3 in DNA: TGTGCCTGGAGTCGCGGGGGCAGCAGAGGTGGAAACACCATATATTTT. The full variable domain, completed using reference TRBV30 and TRBJ1-3, is SQTIHQWPATLVQPVGSPLSLECTVEGTSNPNLYWYRQAAGRGLQLLFYSVGIGQISSEVPQNLSASRPQDRQFILSSKKLLLSDSGFYLCAWSRGGSRGGNTIYFGEGSWLTVV.

The CDR3 DNA reads TGTGCCAGCAGCTTTGCGGGGGCGTTCAATGAGCAGTTCTTC. Amino acids: CASSFAGAFNEQFF. The chain recombines TRBV11-3 with TRBJ2-1; D may be TRBD2 (7 bases). This CDR3 spans 14 amino acids. V was trimmed by 3 bases and J by 6 bases, leaving 12 bases between them. Germline V gene sequence: CDR1 SGHNT, CDR2 YENEEA. Based on the CDR3 plus reference TRBV11-3 and TRBJ2-1, the full variable domain is EAGVVQSPRYKIIEKKQPVAFWCNPISGHNTLYWYLQNLGQGPELLIRYENEEAVDDSQLPKDRFSAERLKGVDSTLKIQPAELGDSAVYLCASSFAGAFNEQFFGPGTRLTVL.

The chain has TRBV7-9 and TRBJ1-2, with 8 bases identical to TRBD1. The germline V gene has CDR1 SEHNR and CDR2 FQNEAQ (reference sequence). The CDR3 contains 13 residues. Unmatched junction bases numbered 3, after V lost 7 bases and J lost 2 bases. CDR3 loop: CASNRQGNYGYTF. As DNA, the CDR3 is TGTGCCAGCAACAGACAGGGGAACTATGGCTACACCTTC.